Given below is one T cell receptor beta chain in context. Germline loops: CDR1 LGHDT, CDR2 YNNKEL (reference sequence). The CDR3 has 15 amino acids. The V and J ends lost 6 bases and 4 bases, in that order; junction bases with no gene match: 10. When the RNA was reverse transcribed, random hexamers were used with an input of roughly 0.45 to 1 ug. The immunoSEQ assay covered 54 Vbeta and 13 Jbeta segments for CDR3. Each CDR3 protein is one row after TCRdb ran MiXCR on the immunoSEQ multiplex PCR reads. The profile shows roughly 150,000 distinct CDR3 sequences, roughly 95% of them singletons. The record originates from a study of CD8 T cells in Susac syndrome. FACS enriched CD8+ TEMRA cells, while bulk CD8+ and CD4+ were negatively isolated.

The sample consisted of CD8+ T cells from PBMCs. This chain connects TRBV3-1 to TRBJ2-3; 7 bases are shared with TRBD2. The TCR sequence derives from a human donor with multiple sclerosis. This chain's CDR3 is CASRGEAGIADTQYF. The CDR3, as DNA: TGTGCCAGCAGGGGGGAAGCGGGGATCGCAGATACGCAGTATTTT.